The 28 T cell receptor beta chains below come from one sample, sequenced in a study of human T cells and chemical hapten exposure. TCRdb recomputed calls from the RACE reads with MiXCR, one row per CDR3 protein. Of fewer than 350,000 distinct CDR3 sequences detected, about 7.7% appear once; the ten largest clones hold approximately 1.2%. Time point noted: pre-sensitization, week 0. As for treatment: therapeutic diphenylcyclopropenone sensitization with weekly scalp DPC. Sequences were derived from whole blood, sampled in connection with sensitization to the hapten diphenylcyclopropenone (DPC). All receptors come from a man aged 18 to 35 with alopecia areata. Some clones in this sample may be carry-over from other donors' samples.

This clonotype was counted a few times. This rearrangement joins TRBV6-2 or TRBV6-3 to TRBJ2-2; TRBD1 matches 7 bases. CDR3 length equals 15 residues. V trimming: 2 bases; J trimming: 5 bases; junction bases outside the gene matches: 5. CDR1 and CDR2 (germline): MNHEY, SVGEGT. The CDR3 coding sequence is TGTGCCAGCAGTTACGAGGGGGCGCGAACCGGGGAGCTGTTTTTT. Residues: CASSYEGARTGELFF.

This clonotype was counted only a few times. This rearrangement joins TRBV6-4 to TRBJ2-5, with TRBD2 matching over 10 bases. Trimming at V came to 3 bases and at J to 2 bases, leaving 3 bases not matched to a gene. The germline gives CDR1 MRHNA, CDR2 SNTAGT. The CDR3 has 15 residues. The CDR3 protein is CASSESGGEQETQYF. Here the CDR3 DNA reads TGTGCCAGCAGTGAGAGCGGGGGGGAGCAAGAGACCCAGTACTTC.

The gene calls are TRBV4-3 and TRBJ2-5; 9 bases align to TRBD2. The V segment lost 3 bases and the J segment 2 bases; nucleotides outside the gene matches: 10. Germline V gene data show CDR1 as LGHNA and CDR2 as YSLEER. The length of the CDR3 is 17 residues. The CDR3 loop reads CASSHLLKAGGQETQYF. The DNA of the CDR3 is TGCGCCAGCAGCCACCTCTTAAAAGCGGGGGGTCAAGAGACCCAGTACTTC.

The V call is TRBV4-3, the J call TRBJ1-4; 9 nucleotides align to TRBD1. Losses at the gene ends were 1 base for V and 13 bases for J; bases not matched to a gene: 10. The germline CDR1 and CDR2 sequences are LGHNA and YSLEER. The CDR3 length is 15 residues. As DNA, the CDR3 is TGCGCCAGCAGCCAAGCAGGGACAGGGAGAGCCCTACTGTTTTTT. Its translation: CASSQAGTGRALLFF.

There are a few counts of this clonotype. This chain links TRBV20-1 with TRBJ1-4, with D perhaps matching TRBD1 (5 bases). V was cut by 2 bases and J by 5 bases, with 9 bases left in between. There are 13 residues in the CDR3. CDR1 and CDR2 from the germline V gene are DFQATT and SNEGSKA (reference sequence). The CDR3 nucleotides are TGCAGTGCTAGAAAGACAGAAAATGAAAAACTGTTTTTT. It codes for CSARKTENEKLFF.

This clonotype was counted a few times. The CDR3 spells CASSLRWGGTDTQYF. The CDR3 nucleotides are TGTGCCAGCAGCCTGCGGTGGGGGGGCACAGATACGCAGTATTTT. J is TRBJ2-3 and V is TRBV7-2; D is possibly TRBD2 (6 bases). V lost 5 bases and J 1 base, leaving 13 bases between the germline ends. CDR1 SGHTA and CDR2 FQGNSA come from the germline V gene. The CDR3 extends over 15 amino acids.

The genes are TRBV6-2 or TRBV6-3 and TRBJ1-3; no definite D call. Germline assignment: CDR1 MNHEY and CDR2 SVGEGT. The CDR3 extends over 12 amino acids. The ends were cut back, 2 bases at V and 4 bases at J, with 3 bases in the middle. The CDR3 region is CASSYAGNTIYF. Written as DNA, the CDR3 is TGTGCCAGCAGTTACGCCGGAAACACCATATATTTT.

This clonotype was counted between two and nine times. The CDR3 DNA follows: TGTGCCAGCAGCTTAGGAAATCCCGGACGGTCAGAGGAACTGTTTTTT. It specifies CASSLGNPGRSEELFF. J is TRBJ1-4 and V is TRBV11-1, with D hard to call. Germline assignment: CDR1 SGHAT and CDR2 FQDESV (reference sequence). With 1 base removed from V and 12 bases from J, the gap between germline ends came to 21 bases. This CDR3 is built from 16 residues.

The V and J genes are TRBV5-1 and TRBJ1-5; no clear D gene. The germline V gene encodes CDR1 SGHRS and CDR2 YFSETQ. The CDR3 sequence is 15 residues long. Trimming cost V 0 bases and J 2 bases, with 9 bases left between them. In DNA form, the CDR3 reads TGCGCCAGCAGCTTGGATGGGATGGGCAATCAGCCCCAGCATTTT. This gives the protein CASSLDGMGNQPQHF.

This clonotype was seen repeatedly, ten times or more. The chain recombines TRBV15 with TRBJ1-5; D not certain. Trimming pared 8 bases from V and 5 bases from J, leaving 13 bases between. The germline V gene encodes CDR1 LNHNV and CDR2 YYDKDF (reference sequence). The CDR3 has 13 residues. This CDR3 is CATCQRTDQPQHF. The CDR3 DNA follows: TGTGCCACCTGTCAGAGAACCGATCAGCCCCAGCATTTT.

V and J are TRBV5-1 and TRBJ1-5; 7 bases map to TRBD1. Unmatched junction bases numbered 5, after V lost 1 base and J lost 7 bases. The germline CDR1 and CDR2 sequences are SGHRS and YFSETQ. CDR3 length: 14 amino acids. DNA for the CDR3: TGCGCCAGCAGCTTGACAGGGGAACGACAGCCCCAGCATTTT. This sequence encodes CASSLTGERQPQHF.

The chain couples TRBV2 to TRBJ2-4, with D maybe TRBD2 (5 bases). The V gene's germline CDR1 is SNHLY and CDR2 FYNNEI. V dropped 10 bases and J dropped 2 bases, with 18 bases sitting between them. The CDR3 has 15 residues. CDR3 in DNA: TGTGCCACCCACGAAACCATCGGGACCAAAAACATTCAGTACTTC. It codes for CATHETIGTKNIQYF.

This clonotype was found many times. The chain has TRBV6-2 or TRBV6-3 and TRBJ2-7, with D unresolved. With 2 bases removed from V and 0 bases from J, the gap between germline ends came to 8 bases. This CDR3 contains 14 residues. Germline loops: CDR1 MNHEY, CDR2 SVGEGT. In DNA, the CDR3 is TGTGCCAGCAGTTACAACCAGGCCTCCTACGAGCAGTACGTC. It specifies CASSYNQASYEQYV.

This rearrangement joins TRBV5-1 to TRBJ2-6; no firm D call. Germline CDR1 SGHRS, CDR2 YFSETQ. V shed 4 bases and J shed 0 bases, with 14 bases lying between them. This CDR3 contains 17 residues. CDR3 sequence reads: CASSQAGHPSGANVLTF. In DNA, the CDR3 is TGCGCCAGCAGCCAAGCCGGGCACCCCTCTGGGGCCAACGTCCTGACTTTC.

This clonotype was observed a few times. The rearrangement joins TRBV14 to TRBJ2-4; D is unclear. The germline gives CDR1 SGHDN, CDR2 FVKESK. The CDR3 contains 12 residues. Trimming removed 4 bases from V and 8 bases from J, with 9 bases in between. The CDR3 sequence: CASSLTWDIQYF. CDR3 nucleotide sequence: TGTGCCAGCAGCCTGACTTGGGACATTCAGTACTTC.

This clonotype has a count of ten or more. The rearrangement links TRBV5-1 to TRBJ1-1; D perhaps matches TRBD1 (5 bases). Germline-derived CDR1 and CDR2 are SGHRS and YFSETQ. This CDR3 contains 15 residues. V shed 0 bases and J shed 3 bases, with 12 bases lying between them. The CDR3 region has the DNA TGCGCCAGCAGCTTGGGTGGGGCTTCGGACACTGAAGCTTTCTTT. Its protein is CASSLGGASDTEAFF.

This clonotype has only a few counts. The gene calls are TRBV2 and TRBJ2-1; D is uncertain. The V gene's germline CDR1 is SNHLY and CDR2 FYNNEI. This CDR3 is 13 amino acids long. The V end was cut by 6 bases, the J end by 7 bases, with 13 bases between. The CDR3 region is CASRETFANEQFF. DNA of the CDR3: TGTGCCAGCAGAGAGACTTTTGCGAATGAGCAGTTCTTC.

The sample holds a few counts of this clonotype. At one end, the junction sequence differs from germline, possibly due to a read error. In nucleotides, the CDR3 is TGTGCCTGCAGCGGGGACCCAGATACGCAGTATTTT. It translates to CACSGDPDTQYF. V usage is TRBV2 and J usage is TRBJ2-3, with 7 bases lining up with TRBD2. CDR1 is SNHLY and CDR2 is FYNNEI in the germline V gene. This CDR3 is 12 amino acids long.

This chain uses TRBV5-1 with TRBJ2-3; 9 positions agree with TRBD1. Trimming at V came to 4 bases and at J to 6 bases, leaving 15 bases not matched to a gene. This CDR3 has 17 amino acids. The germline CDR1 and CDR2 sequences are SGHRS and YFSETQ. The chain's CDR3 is CASSQNQQGAISDTQYF. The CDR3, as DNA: TGCGCCAGCAGCCAGAACCAACAGGGGGCGATTTCGGATACGCAGTATTTT.

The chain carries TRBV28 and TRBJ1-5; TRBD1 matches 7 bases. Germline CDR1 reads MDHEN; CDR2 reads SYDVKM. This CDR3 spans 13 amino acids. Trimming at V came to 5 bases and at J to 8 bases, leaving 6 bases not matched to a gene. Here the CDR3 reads CASSQTGIKPQHF. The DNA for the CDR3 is TGTGCCAGCAGTCAGACAGGGATTAAGCCCCAGCATTTT. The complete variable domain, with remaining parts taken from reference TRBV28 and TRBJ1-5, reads DVKVTQSSRYLVKRTGEKVFLECVQDMDHENMFWYRQDPGLGLRLIYFSYDVKMKEKGDIPEGYSVSREKKERFSLILESASTNQTSMYLCASSQTGIKPQHFGDGTRLSIL.

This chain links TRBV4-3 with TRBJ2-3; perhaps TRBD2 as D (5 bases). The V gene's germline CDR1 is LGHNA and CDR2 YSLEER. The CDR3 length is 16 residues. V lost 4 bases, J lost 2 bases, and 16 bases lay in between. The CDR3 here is CASSPTLRATTDTQYF. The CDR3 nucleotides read TGCGCCAGCAGCCCCACACTGCGGGCTACCACAGATACGCAGTATTTT.

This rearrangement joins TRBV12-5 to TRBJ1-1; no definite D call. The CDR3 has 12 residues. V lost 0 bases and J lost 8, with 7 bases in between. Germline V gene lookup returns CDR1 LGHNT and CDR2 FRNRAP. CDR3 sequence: CASGLVEDEAFF. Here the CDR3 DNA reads TGTGCTAGTGGTTTGGTCGAGGACGAAGCTTTCTTT.

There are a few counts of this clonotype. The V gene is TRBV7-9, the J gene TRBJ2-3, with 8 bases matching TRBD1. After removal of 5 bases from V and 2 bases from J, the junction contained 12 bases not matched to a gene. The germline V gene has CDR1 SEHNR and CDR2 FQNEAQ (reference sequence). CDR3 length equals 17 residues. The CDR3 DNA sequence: TGTGCCAGCAGCCCCACATTCCGACAGGGGCCCACAGATACGCAGTATTTT. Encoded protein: CASSPTFRQGPTDTQYF. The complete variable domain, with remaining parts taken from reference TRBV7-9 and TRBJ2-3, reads DTGVSQNPRHKITKRGQNVTFRCDPISEHNRLYWYRQTLGQGPEFLTYFQNEAQLEKSRLLSDRFSAERPKGSFSTLEIQRTEQGDSAMYLCASSPTFRQGPTDTQYFGPGTRLTVL.

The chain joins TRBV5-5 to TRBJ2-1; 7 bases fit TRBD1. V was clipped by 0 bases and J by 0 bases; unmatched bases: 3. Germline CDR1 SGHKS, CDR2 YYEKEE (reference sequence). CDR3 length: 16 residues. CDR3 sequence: CASSLEGGASYNEQFF. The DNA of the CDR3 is TGTGCCAGCAGCTTGGAAGGGGGCGCCTCCTACAATGAGCAGTTCTTC.

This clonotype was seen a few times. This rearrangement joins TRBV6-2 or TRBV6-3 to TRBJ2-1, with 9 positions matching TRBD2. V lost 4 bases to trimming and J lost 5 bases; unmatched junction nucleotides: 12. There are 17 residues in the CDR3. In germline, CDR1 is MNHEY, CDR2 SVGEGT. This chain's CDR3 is CASSLTGISGGNNEQFF. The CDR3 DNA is TGTGCCAGCAGTTTAACCGGAATTAGCGGGGGAAACAATGAGCAGTTCTTC.

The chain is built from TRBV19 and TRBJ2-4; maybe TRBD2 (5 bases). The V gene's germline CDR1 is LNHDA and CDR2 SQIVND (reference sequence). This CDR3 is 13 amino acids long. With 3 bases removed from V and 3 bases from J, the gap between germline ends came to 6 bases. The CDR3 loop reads CASSIAGKNIQYF. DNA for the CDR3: TGTGCCAGTAGTATCGCGGGCAAAAACATTCAGTACTTC.

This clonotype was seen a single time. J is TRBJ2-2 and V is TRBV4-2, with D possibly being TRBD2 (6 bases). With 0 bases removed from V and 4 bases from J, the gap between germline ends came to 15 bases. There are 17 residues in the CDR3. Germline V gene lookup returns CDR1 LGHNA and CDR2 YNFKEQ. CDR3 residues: CASSQEPAGRITGELFF. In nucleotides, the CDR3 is TGTGCCAGCAGCCAAGAACCGGCGGGGCGGATCACCGGGGAGCTGTTTTTT.

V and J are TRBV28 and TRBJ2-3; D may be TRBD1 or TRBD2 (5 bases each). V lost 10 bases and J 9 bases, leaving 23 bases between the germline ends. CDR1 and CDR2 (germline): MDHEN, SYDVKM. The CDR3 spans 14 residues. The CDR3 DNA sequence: TGTGCCACGTCGGTAGGGACGGAGAGGAACACGCAGTATTTT. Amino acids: CATSVGTERNTQYF.